The entry below gives a single TCR beta chain sequence along with its context. Its antigen is currently unknown. CD45RO/CCR7/CD25/CD127/CD95/CD27 separated CD4+ naive, central memory, regulatory and stem cell-like memory cells by sorting. Once sorted, every population was more than 98% pure. The data originate from a study of beta chain features in type 1 diabetes. Background on the study: On cell yields, gender and age, patients and healthy donors were similar.

The study's findings and limits: Researchers report that Type 1 diabetes patients had moderately but significantly shorter TCRB CDR3s across all four CD4+ subsets. Diminished insertions and augmented deletions at VDJ junctions characterized type 1 diabetes patients.

Germline V gene lookup returns CDR1 SEHNR and CDR2 FQNEAQ (reference sequence). The CDR3 totals 17 residues. With 5 bases clipped from V and 4 bases from J, the junction kept 11 bases outside the gene matches. The isolated RNA, all of it, was reverse transcribed, so expressed TCRB transcripts were what got sequenced. Data came from immunoSEQ multiplex PCR; TCRdb stores just in-frame clones and leaves some out. Of tens of thousands of clones listed, around 69% are singletons. The rearrangement uses TRBV7-9 and TRBJ2-1; 10 bases fit TRBD2. The source is a man aged 18 to 30 with type 1 diabetes. Sequencing input: Tregs from blood. CDR3 sequence reads: CASSPHRPSGGYNEQFF. CDR3 nucleotides: TGTGCCAGCAGCCCACATCGGCCTAGCGGGGGTTACAATGAGCAGTTCTTC. The variable domain in full, with the rest retrieved from reference TRBV7-9 and TRBJ2-1, is DTGVSQNPRHKITKRGQNVTFRCDPISEHNRLYWYRQTLGQGPEFLTYFQNEAQLEKSRLLSDRFSAERPKGSFSTLEIQRTEQGDSAMYLCASSPHRPSGGYNEQFFGPGTRLTVL.